Following are 4 T cell receptor beta chains from one sample sequenced in a study of blood T cell repertoires in COVID-19. The method was immunoSEQ multiplex PCR; TCRdb's version includes in-frame clones alone and lacks a portion of them. The profile shows 120,000 or so clones, about three quarters of them singletons. Sequencing was carried out using peripheral blood. These receptors were collected from a woman aged 70-85 years with acute or convalescent COVID-19.

This clone came up a few times. The chain employs TRBV11-2 and TRBJ1-5; no firm D call. The CDR3 runs to 13 residues. CDR1 SGHAT and CDR2 FQNNGV come from the germline V gene. The germline V and J ends were trimmed by 1 base and 3 bases, with 4 bases remaining between them. The CDR3, as DNA: TGTGCCAGCAGCTTAGGGCTCAATCAGCCCCAGCATTTT. As protein: CASSLGLNQPQHF.

J is TRBJ1-6 and V is TRBV28; 7 bases fit TRBD1. Germline CDR1 MDHEN, CDR2 SYDVKM. The length of the CDR3 is 15 residues. Trimming at V came to 5 bases and at J to 8 bases, leaving 9 bases not matched to a gene. CDR3 coding DNA: TGTGCCAGCAGTCCCATAGGGGGCGCGGATTCACCCCTCCACTTT. It specifies CASSPIGGADSPLHF.

The chain couples TRBV6-5 to TRBJ2-7; TRBD1 aligns across 7 bases. The CDR3 is 14 residues long. Per germline, CDR1 MNHEY and CDR2 SVGAGI. Losses at the gene ends were 5 bases for V and 0 bases for J; bases not matched to a gene: 4. The CDR3 region is CASSTQGPSYEQYF. CDR3 DNA sequence: TGTGCCAGCAGTACACAGGGGCCCTCCTACGAGCAGTACTTC.

V gene TRBV6-4 combines with J gene TRBJ2-4; 8 nucleotides match TRBD1. V was clipped by 4 bases and J by 1 base; unmatched bases: 9. This CDR3 is 17 amino acids long. The V gene's germline CDR1 is MRHNA and CDR2 SNTAGT. CDR3 sequence reads: CASSGFWTGRAKNIQYF. The CDR3 nucleotides read TGTGCCAGCAGTGGATTCTGGACAGGGAGGGCCAAAAACATTCAGTACTTC.